These T cell receptor beta chains were read from a single sample in a study of post-analysis software for immune sequencing data. From the PCR reads, TCRdb called clonotypes with MiXCR, one entry per CDR3 protein. The data hold hundreds of thousands of distinct CDR3 sequences, with 25% to 30% observed a single time. Sequenced input: blood. The receptors derive from a girl between 10 and 17 years old with multiple sclerosis. The conserved cysteine and the conserved F or W are not part of the CDR3 here. Fields, in order: CDR3 length, V gene, D gene, CDR3 protein. The D gene is left open where the match is weak.

len: 11; v_gene: TRBV24-1; d_gene: .; CDR3aa: ATSAFYTDTQY
len: 13; v_gene: TRBV10-3; d_gene: .; CDR3aa: ASRVGAEGNSPLH
len: 12; v_gene: TRBV29-1; d_gene: .; CDR3aa: SVWSNLRRETQY
len: 11; v_gene: TRBV20-1; d_gene: .; CDR3aa: SASTPFGKGYT
len: 15; v_gene: TRBV4-3; d_gene: TRBD1; CDR3aa: ASSQEGQGIAKNIQY
len: 14; v_gene: TRBV4-2; d_gene: TRBD1; CDR3aa: ASSRRTGAGGNEQF
len: 12; v_gene: TRBV7-2; d_gene: .; CDR3aa: ASSLVQGFNEQY
len: 15; v_gene: TRBV5-1; d_gene: .; CDR3aa: ASSLGFGLTTNEKLF
len: 12; v_gene: TRBV6-1; d_gene: TRBD2; CDR3aa: ASTGGKGYNEQF
len: 14; v_gene: TRBV5-6; d_gene: .; CDR3aa: ASSLFRESIRVEQY
len: 15; v_gene: TRBV27; d_gene: TRBD1; CDR3aa: ASSSPSTGVSNQPQH
len: 13; v_gene: TRBV12-5; d_gene: TRBD2; CDR3aa: ASGLAMGGRETQY
len: 14; v_gene: TRBV2; d_gene: .; CDR3aa: ASTPFRDSKGDTQY
len: 13; v_gene: TRBV28; d_gene: TRBD1; CDR3aa: ASLKDRAYNSPLH
len: 15; v_gene: TRBV4-2; d_gene: TRBD2; CDR3aa: ASSQESSGGLIETQY
len: 11; v_gene: TRBV14; d_gene: .; CDR3aa: ASSKRSNTEAF
len: 13; v_gene: TRBV7-8; d_gene: .; CDR3aa: ASSLGTNLGNEQF
len: 10; v_gene: TRBV6-1; d_gene: .; CDR3aa: ASSEFLGEQF
len: 16; v_gene: TRBV24-1; d_gene: TRBD2; CDR3aa: ATSDTGTSGEIADTQY
len: 14; v_gene: TRBV7-2; d_gene: TRBD2; CDR3aa: ASSPWTSARRDAQY
len: 13; v_gene: TRBV5-1; d_gene: .; CDR3aa: ASSLSGMGTDTQY
len: 13; v_gene: TRBV4-1; d_gene: .; CDR3aa: ASSQRPEGGQPQH
len: 13; v_gene: TRBV4-3; d_gene: .; CDR3aa: ASSQVRGGGGEQF
len: 13; v_gene: TRBV20-1; d_gene: .; CDR3aa: SARELPNSYNEQF
len: 15; v_gene: TRBV20-1; d_gene: .; CDR3aa: SARDRGALSTNEKLF
len: 12; v_gene: TRBV9; d_gene: .; CDR3aa: ASSPRRADYGYT
len: 16; v_gene: TRBV28; d_gene: .; CDR3aa: ASSLVVIRDLITDTQY
len: 10; v_gene: TRBV6-5; d_gene: .; CDR3aa: ASSYWGNEQF
len: 12; v_gene: TRBV6-1; d_gene: TRBD1; CDR3aa: ASSVSRGLSTQY
len: 14; v_gene: TRBV20-1; d_gene: TRBD1; CDR3aa: SARGHKQGARTEAF
len: 12; v_gene: TRBV6-5; d_gene: .; CDR3aa: ASKTESSYNEQF
len: 11; v_gene: TRBV14; d_gene: TRBD1; CDR3aa: ASSPGQGNVQY
len: 12; v_gene: TRBV3-1; d_gene: .; CDR3aa: ASSQVGLIDGYT
len: 13; v_gene: TRBV7-2; d_gene: .; CDR3aa: ASSLTSGAQNIQY
len: 16; v_gene: TRBV7-2; d_gene: TRBD2; CDR3aa: ASSSNPTSGLIPDTQY
len: 11; v_gene: TRBV29-1; d_gene: .; CDR3aa: SARDGILYGYT
len: 14; v_gene: TRBV7-2; d_gene: TRBD2; CDR3aa: ASSLVASGVPYEQY
len: 13; v_gene: TRBV5-1; d_gene: TRBD2; CDR3aa: ASSPLATGTDTQY
len: 13; v_gene: TRBV28; d_gene: .; CDR3aa: ASSYRGEGTDTQY